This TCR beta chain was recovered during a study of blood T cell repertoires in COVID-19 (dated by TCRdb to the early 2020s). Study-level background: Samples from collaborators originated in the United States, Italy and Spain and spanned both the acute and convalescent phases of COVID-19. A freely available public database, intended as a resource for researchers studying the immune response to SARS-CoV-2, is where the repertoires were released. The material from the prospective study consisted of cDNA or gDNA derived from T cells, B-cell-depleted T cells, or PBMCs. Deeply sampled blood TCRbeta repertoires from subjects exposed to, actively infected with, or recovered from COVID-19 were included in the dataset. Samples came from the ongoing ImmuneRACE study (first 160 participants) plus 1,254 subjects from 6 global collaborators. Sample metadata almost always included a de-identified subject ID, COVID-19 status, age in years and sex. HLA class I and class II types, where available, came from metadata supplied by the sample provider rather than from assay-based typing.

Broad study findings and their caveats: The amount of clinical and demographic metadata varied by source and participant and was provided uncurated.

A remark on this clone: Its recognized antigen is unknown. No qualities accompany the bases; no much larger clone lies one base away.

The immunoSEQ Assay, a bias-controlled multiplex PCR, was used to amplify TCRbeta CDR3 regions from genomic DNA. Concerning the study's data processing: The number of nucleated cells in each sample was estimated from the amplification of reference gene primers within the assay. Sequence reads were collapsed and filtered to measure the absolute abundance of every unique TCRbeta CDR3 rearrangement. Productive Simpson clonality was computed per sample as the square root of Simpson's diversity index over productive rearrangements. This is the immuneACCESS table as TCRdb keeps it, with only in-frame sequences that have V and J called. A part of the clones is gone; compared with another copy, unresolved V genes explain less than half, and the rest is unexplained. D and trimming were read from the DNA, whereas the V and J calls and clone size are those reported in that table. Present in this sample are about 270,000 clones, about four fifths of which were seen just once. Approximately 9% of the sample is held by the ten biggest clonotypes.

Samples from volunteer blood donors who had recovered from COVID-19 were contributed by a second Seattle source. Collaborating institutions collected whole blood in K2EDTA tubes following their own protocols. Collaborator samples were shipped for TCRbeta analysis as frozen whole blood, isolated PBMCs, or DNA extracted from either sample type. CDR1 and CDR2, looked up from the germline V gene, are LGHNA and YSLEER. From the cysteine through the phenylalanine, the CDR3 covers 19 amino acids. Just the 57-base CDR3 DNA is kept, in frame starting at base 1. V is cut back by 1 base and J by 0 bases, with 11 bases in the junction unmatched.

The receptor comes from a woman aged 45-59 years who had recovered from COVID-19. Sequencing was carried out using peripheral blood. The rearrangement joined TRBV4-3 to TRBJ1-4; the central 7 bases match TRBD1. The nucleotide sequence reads TGCGCCAGCAGCCAAGCAACCCGGACAGGATATGCAACTAATGAAAAACTGTTTTTT. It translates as CASSQATRTGYATNEKLFF.